This T cell receptor beta chain was recorded in a study of cytomegalovirus exposure and HLA in healthy donors. PCR amplification relied on 60 Vbeta primers (plus 13 Jbeta primers). Libraries were prepared by immunoSEQ multiplex PCR; TCRdb keeps only in-frame clonotypes and omits some of them. Seen here are 120,000 or so clones, around 77% observed once, and the top ten hold 15% to 20%. This clone was picked up a small number of times. This CDR3 comprises 14 residues. CDR1 is MNHEY, CDR2 SMNVEV, per germline (reference sequence). Trimming took off 3 bases at V and 0 bases at J, with 9 bases between the two ends.

Material for sequencing was PBMCs. The receptor comes from a man aged 50 or older in good health and CMV-seropositive. The rearrangement joins TRBV27 to TRBJ2-7, with D perhaps matching TRBD1 (5 bases). The CDR3 reads CASSLKDNSYEQYF. As DNA, the CDR3 is TGTGCCAGCAGTTTGAAGGACAACTCCTACGAGCAGTACTTC.